The TCR beta chain under discussion was sequenced for a study of neoadjuvant anti-PD-1 for oral cavity cancer. Time point specified: after neoadjuvant nivolumab, at surgical resection. PBMCs were not maintained or expanded in culture before analysis. The repertoire was sequenced with immunoSEQ multiplex PCR; TCRdb's copy has only in-frame clones and lacks some. Here the sample spans 55,000 to 75,000 clones, roughly 90% being singletons. The material sequenced was PBMCs, taken after nivolumab (anti-PD-1) treatment. This TCR came from a person between 40 and 80 years old with oral cavity squamous cell carcinoma.

Here the CDR3 DNA reads TGTGCCACCAGCAGGTTGACAGGAGGTTACGAGCAGTACTTC. This sequence encodes CATSRLTGGYEQYF. The rearrangement joins TRBV15 to TRBJ2-7; TRBD1 is a possible D gene (6 bases). Trimming removed 3 bases at V and 4 bases at J, with 13 bases between. CDR3 size: 14 residues. From germline, CDR1 is LNHNV and CDR2 YYDKDF (reference sequence).